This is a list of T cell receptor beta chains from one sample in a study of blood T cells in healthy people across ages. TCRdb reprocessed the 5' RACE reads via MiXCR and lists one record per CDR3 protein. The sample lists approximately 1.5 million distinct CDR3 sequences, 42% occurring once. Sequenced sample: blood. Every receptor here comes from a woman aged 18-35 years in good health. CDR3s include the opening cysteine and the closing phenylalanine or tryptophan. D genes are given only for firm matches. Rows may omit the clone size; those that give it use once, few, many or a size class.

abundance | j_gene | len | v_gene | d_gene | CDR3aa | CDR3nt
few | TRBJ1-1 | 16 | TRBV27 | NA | CASSLFWGGGNTEAFF | TGTGCCAGCAGTCTCTTTTGGGGAGGGGGGAACACTGAAGCTTTCTTT
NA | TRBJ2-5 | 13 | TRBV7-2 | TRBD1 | CASSFNRGETQYF | TGTGCCAGCAGCTTTAACAGGGGGGAGACCCAGTACTTC
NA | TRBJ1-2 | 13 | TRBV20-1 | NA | CSAKSRAGYGYTF | TGCAGTGCTAAGTCCAGGGCCGGCTATGGCTACACCTTC
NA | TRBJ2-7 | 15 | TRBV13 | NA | CASSLGLRGTYEQYF | TGTGCCAGTAGCTTAGGACTTAGGGGAACATACGAGCAGTACTTC
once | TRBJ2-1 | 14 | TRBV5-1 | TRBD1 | CTSSTGDPYNEQFF | TGCACCAGCAGCACAGGGGACCCTTACAATGAGCAGTTCTTC
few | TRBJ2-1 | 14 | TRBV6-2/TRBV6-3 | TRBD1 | CASTRGQGYNEQFF | TGTGCCAGCACCCGCGGACAGGGGTACAATGAGCAGTTCTTC
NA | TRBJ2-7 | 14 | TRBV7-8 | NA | CASGPRAGLYEQYF | TGTGCCAGCGGCCCCCGGGCAGGGCTATACGAGCAGTACTTC
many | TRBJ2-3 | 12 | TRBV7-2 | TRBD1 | CASSTTGDTQYF | TGTGCCAGCAGCACAACAGGGGACACGCAGTATTTT
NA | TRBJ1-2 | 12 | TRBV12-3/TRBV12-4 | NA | CASSLAQGSYTF | TGTGCCAGCAGTTTAGCCCAGGGGAGCTACACCTTC
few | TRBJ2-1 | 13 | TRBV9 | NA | CASSVEGYSEQFF | TGTGCCAGCAGCGTAGAAGGGTACTCTGAGCAGTTCTTC
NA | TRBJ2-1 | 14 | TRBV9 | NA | CAIWLGARYNEQFF | TGTGCCATCTGGTTGGGGGCCCGTTACAATGAGCAGTTCTTC
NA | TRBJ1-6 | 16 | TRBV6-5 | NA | CASSYLPNWDNSPLHF | TGTGCCAGCAGTTACCTGCCCAATTGGGACAATTCACCCCTCCACTTT
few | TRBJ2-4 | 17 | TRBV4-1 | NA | CASGPPTVGIAKNIQYF | TGCGCCAGCGGCCCACCAACAGTGGGGATCGCCAAAAACATTCAGTACTTC
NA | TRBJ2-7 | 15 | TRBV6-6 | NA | CASTLTGRGPSEQYF | TGTGCCAGCACACTTACAGGGCGGGGACCTAGCGAGCAGTACTTC
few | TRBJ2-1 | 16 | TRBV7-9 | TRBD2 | CASSSGGTSRYNEQFF | TGTGCCAGCAGCTCAGGAGGGACTAGCCGGTACAATGAGCAGTTCTTC
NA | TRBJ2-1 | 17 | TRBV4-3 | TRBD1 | CASSRSFGTGVDNEQFF | TGCGCCAGCAGCCGGTCGTTCGGGACAGGGGTAGACAATGAGCAGTTCTTC
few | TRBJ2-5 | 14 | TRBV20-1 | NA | CSAEAGIGVETQYF | TGCAGTGCTGAAGCGGGCATCGGGGTAGAGACCCAGTACTTC
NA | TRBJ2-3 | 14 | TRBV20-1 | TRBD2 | CSAPGLAYSDTQYF | TGCAGTGCGCCGGGACTAGCGTATTCAGATACGCAGTATTTT
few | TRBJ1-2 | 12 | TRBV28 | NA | CASTGRYYGYTF | TGTGCCAGCACCGGACGGTACTATGGCTACACCTTC
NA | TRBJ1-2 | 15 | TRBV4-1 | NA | CASSQDGDGYYGYTF | TGCGCCAGCAGCCAAGATGGAGACGGGTACTATGGCTACACCTTC
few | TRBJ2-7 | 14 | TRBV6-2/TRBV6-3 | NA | CASSRGLLNYEQYF | TGTGCCAGCAGTCGGGGACTGCTTAACTACGAGCAGTACTTC
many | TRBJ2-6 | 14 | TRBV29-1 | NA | CSVETYSGANVLTF | TGCAGCGTTGAAACCTACTCTGGGGCCAACGTCCTGACTTTC
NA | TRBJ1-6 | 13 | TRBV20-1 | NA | CSARQALGSPLHF | TGCAGTGCCAGACAGGCATTAGGGTCACCCCTCCACTTT
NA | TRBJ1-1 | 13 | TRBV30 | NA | CAWNPRGLSEAFF | TGTGCCTGGAACCCCAGGGGATTGAGTGAAGCTTTCTTT
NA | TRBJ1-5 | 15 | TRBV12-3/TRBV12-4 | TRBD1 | CASRSDRGWGQPQHF | TGTGCCAGCAGATCGGACAGGGGTTGGGGTCAGCCCCAGCATTTT
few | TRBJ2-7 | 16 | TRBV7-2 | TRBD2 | CASNTYSGTSSGEQYF | TGTGCCAGCAACACCTATAGCGGGACATCCTCTGGCGAGCAGTACTTC
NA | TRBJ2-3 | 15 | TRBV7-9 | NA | CATSPGPPSTDTQYF | TGTGCCACCTCTCCGGGACCCCCTAGCACAGATACGCAGTATTTT
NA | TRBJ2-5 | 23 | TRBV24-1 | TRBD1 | CATRNAQWLLQSWTGGVWETQYF | TGTGCCACGCGGAACGCCCAGTGGCTCCTACAGAGCTGGACAGGGGGCGTGTGGGAGACCCAGTACTTC
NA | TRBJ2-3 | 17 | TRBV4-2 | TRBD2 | CASSQAPMSGRTDTQYF | TGTGCCAGCAGCCAAGCCCCGATGAGCGGGAGAACAGATACGCAGTATTTT
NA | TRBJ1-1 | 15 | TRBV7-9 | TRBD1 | CASSRMTGVNTEAFF | TGTGCCAGCAGCCGTATGACAGGGGTGAACACTGAAGCTTTCTTT
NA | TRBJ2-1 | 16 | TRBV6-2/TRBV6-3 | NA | CASALLQGRPDNEQFF | TGTGCCAGCGCCCTTCTCCAGGGGAGGCCAGACAATGAGCAGTTCTTC
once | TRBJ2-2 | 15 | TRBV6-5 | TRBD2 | CASSSWTSDAGELFF | TGTGCCAGCAGTAGCTGGACTAGTGATGCCGGGGAGCTGTTTTTT
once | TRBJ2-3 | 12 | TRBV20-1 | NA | CSATEATDTQYF | TGCAGTGCTACAGAGGCCACAGATACGCAGTATTTT
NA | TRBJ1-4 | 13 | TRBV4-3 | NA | CASSQGLLGKLFF | TGCGCCAGCAGCCAAGGGCTTTTGGGGAAACTGTTTTTT
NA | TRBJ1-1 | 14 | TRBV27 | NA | CASSFPGGMAEAFF | TGTGCCAGCAGTTTCCCGGGAGGTATGGCTGAAGCTTTCTTT
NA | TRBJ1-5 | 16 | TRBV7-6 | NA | CASSPLQGRSNQPQHF | TGTGCCAGCAGCCCGCTACAGGGTAGGAGCAATCAGCCCCAGCATTTT
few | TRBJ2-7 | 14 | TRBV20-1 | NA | CSARARSPSYEQYF | TGCAGTGCTAGAGCACGAAGCCCTTCCTACGAGCAGTACTTC
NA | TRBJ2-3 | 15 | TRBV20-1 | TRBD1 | CSARDRTGATDTQYF | TGCAGTGCTAGAGACCGGACAGGGGCGACAGATACGCAGTATTTT
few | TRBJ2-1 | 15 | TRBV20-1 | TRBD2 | CSARGRGLAHNEQFF | TGCAGTGCTAGAGGACGGGGACTAGCGCACAATGAGCAGTTCTTC
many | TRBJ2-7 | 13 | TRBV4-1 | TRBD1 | CASSFDRAYEQYF | TGCGCCAGCAGTTTCGACAGGGCCTACGAGCAGTACTTC
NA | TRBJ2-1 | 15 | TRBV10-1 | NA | CASSDWPSVYNEQFF | TGCGCCAGCAGTGATTGGCCGAGTGTCTACAATGAGCAGTTCTTC
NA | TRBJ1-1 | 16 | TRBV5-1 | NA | CASSLVIGPPNTEAFF | TGCGCCAGCAGCTTGGTCATCGGTCCCCCGAACACTGAAGCTTTCTTT
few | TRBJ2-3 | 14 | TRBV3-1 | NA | CASSQIDTGGTQYF | TGTGCCAGCAGCCAGATCGACACCGGAGGTACGCAGTATTTT